The source of this TCR beta chain is a study of shared clonotypes between healthy human individuals. In the study overall: Donor composition was two women and a few men, aged 18 to 49. There were three CD4 naive, three CD4 memory, two CD8 naive and one CD8 memory plates per donor.

The donors were adults (healthy and HIV-negative) with no recent acute infections or vaccinations. This table comes from immunoSEQ multiplex PCR, and its TCRdb copy is limited to in-frame clones, with some not included. Of about 2 million clones listed, 85% to 95% were seen once; the top ten hold 0.13%. This CDR3 spans 12 amino acids. Trimming took 5 bases from V and 6 from J, leaving 11 bases between them. Germline values: CDR1 SNHLY, CDR2 FYNNEI. This clone turned up a few times. This sequence originates from a man aged 18-30 years in good health. Input material: naive CD4+ T cells sorted from blood. Subset here: CD45RA+ positively selected. The chain has TRBV2 and TRBJ2-7; TRBD1 might be the D (6 bases). CDR3 DNA: TGTGCCAGCAGTAAAGGACAGTTCGAGCAGTACTTC. Amino acids: CASSKGQFEQYF.